This record concerns one TCR beta chain sequence. The antigen remains unidentified. This sample was included in a study of graft-versus-host responses after intestinal transplantation. Whole-study findings and limits: Allografts from individuals with graft-donor T cell macrochimerism displayed high graft-versus-host to host-versus-graft clonal ratios. Researchers found GvH clones in recipient marrow, and some showed up first in ileum or blood.

Germline V CDR1 and CDR2: MNHNY, SVGAGI (reference sequence). The CDR3 contains 14 residues. Trimming at V came to 2 bases and at J to 5 bases, leaving 5 bases not matched to a gene. Libraries were prepared by immunoSEQ multiplex PCR; TCRdb keeps only in-frame clonotypes and omits some of them. The sample yields around 100,000 clones, approximately 93% seen once. The chain uses TRBV6-6 and TRBJ2-5, with 7 nucleotides matching TRBD2. This sequence originates from a human donor who was the organ donor for an intestinal transplant. This material consisted of unstimulated CD8+ T cells sorted from spleen or lymph node cells, taken before transplant. CDR3 sequence: CASSYGGSWETQYF. CDR3 coding DNA: TGTGCCAGCAGTTACGGCGGGAGCTGGGAGACCCAGTACTTC.